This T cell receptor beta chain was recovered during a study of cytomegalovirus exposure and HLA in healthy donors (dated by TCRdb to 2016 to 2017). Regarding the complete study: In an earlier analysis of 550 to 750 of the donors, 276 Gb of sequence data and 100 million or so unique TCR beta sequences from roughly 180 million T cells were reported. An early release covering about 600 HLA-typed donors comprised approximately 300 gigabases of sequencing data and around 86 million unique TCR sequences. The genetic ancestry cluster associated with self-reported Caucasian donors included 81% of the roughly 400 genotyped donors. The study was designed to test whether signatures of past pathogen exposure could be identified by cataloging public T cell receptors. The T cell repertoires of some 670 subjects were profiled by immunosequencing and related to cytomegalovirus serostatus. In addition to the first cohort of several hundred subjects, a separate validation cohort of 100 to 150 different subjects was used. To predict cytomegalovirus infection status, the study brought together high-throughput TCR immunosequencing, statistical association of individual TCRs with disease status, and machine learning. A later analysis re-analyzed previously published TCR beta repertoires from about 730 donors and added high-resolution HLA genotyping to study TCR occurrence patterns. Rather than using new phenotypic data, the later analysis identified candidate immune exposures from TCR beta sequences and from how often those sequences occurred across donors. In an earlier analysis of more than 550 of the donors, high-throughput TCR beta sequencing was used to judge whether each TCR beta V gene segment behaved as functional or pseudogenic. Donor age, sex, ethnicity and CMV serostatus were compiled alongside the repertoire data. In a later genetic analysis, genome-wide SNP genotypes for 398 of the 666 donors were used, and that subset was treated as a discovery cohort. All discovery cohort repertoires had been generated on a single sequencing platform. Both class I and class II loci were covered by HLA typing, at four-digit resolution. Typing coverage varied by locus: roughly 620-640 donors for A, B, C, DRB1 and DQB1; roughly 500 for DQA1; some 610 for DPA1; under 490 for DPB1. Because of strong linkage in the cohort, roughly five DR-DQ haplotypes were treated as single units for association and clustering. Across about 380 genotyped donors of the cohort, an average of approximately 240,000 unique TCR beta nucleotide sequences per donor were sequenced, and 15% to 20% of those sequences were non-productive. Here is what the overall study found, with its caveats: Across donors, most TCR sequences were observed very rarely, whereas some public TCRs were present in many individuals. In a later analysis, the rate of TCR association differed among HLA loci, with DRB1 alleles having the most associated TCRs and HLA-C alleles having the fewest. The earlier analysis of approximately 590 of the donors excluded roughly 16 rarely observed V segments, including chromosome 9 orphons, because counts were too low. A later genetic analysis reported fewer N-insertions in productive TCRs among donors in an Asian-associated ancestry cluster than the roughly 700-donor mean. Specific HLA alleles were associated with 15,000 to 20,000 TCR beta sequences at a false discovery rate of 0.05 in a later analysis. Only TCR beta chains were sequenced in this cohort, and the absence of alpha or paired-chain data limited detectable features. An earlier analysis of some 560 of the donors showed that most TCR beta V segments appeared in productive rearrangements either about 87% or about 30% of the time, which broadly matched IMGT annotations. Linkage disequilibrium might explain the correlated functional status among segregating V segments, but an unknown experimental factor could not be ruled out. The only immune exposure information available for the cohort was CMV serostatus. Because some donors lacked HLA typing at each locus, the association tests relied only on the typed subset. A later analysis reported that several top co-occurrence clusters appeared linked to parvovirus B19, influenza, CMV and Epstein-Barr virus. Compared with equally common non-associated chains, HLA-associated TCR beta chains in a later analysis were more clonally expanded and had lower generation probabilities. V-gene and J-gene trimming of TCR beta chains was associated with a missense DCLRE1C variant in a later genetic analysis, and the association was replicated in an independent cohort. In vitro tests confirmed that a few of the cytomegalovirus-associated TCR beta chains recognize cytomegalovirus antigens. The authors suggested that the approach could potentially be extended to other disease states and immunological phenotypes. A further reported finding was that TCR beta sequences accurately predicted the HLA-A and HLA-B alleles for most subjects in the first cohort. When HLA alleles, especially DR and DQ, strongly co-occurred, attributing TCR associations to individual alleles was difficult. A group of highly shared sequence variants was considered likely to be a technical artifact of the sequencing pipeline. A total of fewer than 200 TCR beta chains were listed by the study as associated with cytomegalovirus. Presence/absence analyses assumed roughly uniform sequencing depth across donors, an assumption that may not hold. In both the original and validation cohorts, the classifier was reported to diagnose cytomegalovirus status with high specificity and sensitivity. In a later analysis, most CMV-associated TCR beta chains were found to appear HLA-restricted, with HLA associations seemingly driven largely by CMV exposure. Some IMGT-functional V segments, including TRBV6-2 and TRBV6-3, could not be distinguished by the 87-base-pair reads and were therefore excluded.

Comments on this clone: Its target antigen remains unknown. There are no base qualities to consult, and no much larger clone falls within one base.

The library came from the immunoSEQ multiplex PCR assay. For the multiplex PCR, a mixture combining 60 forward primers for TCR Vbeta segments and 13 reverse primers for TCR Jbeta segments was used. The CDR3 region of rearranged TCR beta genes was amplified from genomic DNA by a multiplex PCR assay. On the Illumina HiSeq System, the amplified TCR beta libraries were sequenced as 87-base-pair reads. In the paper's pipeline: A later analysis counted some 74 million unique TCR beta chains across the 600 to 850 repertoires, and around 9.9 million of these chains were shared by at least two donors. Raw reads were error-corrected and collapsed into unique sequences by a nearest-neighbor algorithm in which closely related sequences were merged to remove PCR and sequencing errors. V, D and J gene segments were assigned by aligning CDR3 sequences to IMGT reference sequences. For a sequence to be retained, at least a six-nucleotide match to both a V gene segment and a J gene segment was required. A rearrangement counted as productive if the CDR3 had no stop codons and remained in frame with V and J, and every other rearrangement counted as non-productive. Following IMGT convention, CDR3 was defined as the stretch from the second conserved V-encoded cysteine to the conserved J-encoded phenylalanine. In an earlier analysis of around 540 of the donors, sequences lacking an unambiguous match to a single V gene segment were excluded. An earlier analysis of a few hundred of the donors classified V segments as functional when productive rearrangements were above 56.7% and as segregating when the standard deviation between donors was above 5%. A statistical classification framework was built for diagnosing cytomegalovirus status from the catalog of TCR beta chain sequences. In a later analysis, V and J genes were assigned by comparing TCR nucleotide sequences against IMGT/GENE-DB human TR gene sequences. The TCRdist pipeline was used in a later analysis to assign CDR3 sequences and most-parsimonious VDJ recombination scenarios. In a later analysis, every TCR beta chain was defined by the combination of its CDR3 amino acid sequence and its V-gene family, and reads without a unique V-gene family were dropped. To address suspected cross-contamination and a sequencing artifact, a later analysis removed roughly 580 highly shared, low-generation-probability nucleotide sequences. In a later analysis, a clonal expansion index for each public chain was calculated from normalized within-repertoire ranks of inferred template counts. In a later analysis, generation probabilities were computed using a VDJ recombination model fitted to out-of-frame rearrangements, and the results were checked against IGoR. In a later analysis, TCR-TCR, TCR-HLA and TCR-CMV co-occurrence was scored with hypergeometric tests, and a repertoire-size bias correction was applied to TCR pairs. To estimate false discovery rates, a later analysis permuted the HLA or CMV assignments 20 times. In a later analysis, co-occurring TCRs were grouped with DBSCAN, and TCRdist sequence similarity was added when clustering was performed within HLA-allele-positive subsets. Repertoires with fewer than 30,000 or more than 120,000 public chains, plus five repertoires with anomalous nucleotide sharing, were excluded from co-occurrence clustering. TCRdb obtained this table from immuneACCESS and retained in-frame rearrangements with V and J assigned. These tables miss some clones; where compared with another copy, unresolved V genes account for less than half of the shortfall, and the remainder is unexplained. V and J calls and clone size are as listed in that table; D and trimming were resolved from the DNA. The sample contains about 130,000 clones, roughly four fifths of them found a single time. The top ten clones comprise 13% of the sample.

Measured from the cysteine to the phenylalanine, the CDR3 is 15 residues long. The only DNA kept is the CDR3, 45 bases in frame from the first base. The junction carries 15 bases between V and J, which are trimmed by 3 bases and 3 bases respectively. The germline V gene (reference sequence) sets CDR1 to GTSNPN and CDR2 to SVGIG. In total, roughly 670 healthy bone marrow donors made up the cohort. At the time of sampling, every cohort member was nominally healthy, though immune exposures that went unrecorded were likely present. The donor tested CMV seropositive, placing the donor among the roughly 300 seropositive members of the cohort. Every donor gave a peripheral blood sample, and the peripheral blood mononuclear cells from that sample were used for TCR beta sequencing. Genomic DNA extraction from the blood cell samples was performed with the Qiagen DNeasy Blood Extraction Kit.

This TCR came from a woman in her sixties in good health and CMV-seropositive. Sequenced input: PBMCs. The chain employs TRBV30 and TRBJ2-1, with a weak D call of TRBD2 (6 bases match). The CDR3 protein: CAWRGSGFLYNEQFF. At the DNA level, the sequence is TGTGCCTGGAGGGGTAGCGGATTCCTCTACAATGAGCAGTTCTTC.